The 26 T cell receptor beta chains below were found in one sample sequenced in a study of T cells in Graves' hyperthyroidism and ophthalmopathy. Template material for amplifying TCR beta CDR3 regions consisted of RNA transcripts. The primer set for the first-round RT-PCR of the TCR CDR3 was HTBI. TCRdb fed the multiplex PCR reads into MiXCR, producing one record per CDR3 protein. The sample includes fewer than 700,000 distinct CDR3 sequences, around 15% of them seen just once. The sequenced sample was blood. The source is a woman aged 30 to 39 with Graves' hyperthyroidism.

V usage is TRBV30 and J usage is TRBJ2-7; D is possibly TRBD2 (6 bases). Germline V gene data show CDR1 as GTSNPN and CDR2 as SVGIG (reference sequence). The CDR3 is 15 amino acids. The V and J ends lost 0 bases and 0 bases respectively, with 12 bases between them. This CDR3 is CAWSVGTATSYEQYF. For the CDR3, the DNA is TGTGCCTGGAGTGTCGGGACTGCTACCTCCTACGAGCAGTACTTC.

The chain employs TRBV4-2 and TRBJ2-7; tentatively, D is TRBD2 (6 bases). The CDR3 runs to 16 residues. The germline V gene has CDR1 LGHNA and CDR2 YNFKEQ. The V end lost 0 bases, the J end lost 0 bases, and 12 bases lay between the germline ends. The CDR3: CASSQEISSDSYEQYF. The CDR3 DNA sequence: TGTGCCAGCAGCCAAGAAATTTCTAGCGACTCCTACGAGCAGTACTTC.

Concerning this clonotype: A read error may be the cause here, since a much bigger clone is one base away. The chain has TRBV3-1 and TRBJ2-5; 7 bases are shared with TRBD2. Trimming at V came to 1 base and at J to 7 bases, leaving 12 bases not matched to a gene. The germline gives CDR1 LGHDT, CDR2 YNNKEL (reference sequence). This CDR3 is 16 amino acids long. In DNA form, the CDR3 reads TGTGCCAGCAGCCAAGGCTTGCGGGAGATTATGGCGACCCAGTACTTC. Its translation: CASSQGLREIMATQYF.

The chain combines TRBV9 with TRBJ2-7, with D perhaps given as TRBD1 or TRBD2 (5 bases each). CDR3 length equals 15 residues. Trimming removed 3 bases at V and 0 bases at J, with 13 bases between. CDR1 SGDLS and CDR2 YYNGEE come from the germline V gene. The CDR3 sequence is CASSAWDGFSYEQYF. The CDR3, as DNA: TGTGCCAGCAGCGCCTGGGACGGATTCTCCTACGAGCAGTACTTC.

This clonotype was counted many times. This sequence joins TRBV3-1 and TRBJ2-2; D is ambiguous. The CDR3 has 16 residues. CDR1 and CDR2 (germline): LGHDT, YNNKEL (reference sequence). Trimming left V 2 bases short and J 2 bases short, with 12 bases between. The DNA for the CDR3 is TGTGCCAGCAGCCAACATGGCGGAATAAACACCGGGGAGCTGTTTTTT. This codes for CASSQHGGINTGELFF. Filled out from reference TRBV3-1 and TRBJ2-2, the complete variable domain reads DTAVSQTPKYLVTQMGNDKSIKCEQNLGHDTMYWYKQDSKKFLKIMFSYNNKELIINETVPNRFSPKSPDKAHLNLHINSLELGDSAVYFCASSQHGGINTGELFFGEGSRLTVL.

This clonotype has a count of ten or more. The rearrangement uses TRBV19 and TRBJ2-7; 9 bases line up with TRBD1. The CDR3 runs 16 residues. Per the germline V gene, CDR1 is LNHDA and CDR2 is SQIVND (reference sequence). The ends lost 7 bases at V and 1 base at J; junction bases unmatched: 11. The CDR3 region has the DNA TGTGCCAGTACCGACCGGTCCGGGACAGGGTCCTACGAGCAGTACTTC. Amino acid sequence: CASTDRSGTGSYEQYF.

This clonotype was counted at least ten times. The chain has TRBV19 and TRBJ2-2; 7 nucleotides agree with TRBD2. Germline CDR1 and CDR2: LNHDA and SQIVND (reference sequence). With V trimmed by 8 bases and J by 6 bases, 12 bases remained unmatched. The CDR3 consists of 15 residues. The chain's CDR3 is CASRVGGSDSGELFF. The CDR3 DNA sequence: TGTGCCAGTCGGGTAGGCGGGAGTGACTCCGGGGAGCTGTTTTTT. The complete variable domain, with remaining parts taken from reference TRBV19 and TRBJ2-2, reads DGGITQSPKYLFRKEGQNVTLSCEQNLNHDAMYWYRQDPGQGLRLIYYSQIVNDFQKGDIAEGYSVSREKKESFPLTVTSAQKNPTAFYLCASRVGGSDSGELFFGEGSRLTVL.

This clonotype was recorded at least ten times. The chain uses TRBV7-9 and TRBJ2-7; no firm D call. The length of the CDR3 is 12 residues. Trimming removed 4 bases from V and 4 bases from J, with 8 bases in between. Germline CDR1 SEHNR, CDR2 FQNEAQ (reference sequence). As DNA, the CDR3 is TGTGCCAGCAGCTCCACCTTTTACGAGCAGTACTTC. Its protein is CASSSTFYEQYF.

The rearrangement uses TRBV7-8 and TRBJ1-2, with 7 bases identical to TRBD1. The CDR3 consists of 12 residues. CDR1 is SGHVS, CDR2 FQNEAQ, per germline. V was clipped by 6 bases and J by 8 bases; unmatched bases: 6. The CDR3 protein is CASRDRVQGYTF. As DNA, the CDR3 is TGTGCCAGCAGAGACAGGGTACAAGGCTACACCTTC.

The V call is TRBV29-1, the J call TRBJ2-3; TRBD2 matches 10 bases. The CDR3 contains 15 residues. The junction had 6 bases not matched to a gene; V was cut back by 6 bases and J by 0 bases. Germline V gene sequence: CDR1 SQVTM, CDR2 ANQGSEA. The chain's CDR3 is CSVTPTSGSTDTQYF. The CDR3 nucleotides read TGCAGCGTCACACCGACTAGCGGGAGCACAGATACGCAGTATTTT.

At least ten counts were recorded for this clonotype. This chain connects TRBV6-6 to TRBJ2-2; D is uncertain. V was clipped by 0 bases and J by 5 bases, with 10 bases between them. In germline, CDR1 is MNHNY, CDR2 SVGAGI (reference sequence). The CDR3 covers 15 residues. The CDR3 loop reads CASSYSPTATGELFF. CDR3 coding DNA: TGTGCCAGCAGTTACTCCCCGACTGCTACCGGGGAGCTGTTTTTT.

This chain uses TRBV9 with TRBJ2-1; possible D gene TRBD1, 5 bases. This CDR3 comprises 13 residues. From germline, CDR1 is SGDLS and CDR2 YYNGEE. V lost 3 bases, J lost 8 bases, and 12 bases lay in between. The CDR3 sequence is CASSAGLGDEQFF. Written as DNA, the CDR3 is TGTGCCAGCAGCGCGGGCCTAGGGGATGAGCAGTTCTTC.

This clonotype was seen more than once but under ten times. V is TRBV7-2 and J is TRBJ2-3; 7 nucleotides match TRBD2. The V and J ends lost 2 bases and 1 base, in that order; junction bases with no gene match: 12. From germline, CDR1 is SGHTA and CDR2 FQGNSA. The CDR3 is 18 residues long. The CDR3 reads CASSLSTSGIGGTDTQYF. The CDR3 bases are TGTGCCAGCAGCTTATCTACGAGCGGGATTGGGGGCACAGATACGCAGTATTTT.

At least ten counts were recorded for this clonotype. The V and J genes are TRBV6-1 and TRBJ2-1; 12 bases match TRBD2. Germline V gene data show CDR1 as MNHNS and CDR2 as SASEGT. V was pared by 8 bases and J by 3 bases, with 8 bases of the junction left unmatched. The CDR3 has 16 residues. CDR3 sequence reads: CASSTSGRTLYNEQFF. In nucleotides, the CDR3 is TGTGCCAGCTCCACTAGCGGGAGGACCCTCTACAATGAGCAGTTCTTC.

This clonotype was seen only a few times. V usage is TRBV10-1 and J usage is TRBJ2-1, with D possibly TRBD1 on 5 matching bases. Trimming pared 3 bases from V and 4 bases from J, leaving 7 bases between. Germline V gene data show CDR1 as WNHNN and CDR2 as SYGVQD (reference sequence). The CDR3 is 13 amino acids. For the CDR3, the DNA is TGCGCCAGCAGTGATCCAGGGTACAATGAGCAGTTCTTC. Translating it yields CASSDPGYNEQFF.

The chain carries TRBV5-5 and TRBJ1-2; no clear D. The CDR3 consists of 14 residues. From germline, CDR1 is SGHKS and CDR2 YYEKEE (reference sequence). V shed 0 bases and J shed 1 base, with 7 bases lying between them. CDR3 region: CASSLGANNYGYTF. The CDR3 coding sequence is TGTGCCAGCAGCTTGGGGGCCAATAACTATGGCTACACCTTC.

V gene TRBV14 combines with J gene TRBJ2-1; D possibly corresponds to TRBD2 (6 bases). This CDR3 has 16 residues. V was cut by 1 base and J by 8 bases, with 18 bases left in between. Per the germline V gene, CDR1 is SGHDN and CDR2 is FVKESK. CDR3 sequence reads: CASSQARGRRRDEQFF. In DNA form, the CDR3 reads TGTGCCAGCAGCCAAGCGCGGGGCCGAAGGCGGGATGAGCAGTTCTTC. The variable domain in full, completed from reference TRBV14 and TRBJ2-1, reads EAGVTQFPSHSVIEKGQTVTLRCDPISGHDNLYWYRRVMGKEIKFLLHFVKESKQDESGMPNNRFLAERTGGTYSTLKVQPAELEDSGVYFCASSQARGRRRDEQFFGPGTRLTVL.

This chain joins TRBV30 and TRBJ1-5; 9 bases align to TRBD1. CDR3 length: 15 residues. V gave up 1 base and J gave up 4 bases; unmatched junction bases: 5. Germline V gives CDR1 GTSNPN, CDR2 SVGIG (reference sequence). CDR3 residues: CAWSGTGGQNQPQHF. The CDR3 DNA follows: TGTGCCTGGAGTGGAACAGGGGGCCAAAATCAGCCCCAGCATTTT.

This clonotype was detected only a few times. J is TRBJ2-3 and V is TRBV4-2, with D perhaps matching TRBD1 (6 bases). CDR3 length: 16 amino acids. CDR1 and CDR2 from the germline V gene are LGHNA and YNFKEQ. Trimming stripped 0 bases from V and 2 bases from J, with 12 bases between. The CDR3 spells CASSQDFGQYTDTQYF. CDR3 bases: TGTGCCAGCAGCCAAGATTTTGGACAGTACACAGATACGCAGTATTTT.

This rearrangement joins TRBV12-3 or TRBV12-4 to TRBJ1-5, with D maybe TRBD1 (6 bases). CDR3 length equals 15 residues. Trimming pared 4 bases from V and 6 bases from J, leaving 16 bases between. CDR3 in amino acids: CASSSGQISTQPQHF. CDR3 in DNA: TGTGCCAGCAGTTCAGGACAGATATCCACTCAGCCCCAGCATTTT.

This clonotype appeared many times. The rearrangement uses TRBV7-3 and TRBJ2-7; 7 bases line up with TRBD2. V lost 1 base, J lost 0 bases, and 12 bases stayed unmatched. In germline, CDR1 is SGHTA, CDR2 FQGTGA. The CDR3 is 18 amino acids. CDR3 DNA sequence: TGTGCCAGCAGCTTAAGCCCTCGGACTAGGACCAGCTCCTACGAGCAGTACTTC. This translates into CASSLSPRTRTSSYEQYF.

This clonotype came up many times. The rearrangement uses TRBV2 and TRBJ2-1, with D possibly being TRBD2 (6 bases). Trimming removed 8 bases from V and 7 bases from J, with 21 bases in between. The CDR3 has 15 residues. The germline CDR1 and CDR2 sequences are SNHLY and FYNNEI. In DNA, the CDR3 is TGTGCCAGCCGGGGGACGGATTCCCGCAATAATGAGCAGTTCTTC. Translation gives CASRGTDSRNNEQFF.

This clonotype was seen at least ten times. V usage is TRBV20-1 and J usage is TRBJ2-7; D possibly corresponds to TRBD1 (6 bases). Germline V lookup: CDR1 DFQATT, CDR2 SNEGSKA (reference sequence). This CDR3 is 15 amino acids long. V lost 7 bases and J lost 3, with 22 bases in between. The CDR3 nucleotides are TGCAGTGGGGGGCGGGTGGGTAACCCTGACTACGAGCAGTACTTC. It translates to CSGGRVGNPDYEQYF.

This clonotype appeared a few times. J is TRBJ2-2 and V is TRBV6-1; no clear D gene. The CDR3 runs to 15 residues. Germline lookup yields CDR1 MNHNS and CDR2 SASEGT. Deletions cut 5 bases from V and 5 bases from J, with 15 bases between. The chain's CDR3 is CASSNRDLSTGELFF. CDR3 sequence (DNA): TGTGCCAGCAGTAACCGCGATTTGAGTACCGGGGAGCTGTTTTTT.

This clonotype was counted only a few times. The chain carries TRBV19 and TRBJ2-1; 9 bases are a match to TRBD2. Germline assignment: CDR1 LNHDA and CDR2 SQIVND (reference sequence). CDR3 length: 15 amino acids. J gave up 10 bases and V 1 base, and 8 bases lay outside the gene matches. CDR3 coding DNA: TGTGCCAGTAGTATAGTAGGGGGGCTAGCGGGAGAGCAGTTCTTC. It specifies CASSIVGGLAGEQFF.

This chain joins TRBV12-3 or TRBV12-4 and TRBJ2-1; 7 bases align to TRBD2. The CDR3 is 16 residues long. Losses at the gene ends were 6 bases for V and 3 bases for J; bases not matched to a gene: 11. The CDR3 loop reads CASRSSTSDYYNEQFF. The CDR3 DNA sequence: TGTGCCAGCAGATCCTCCACTAGCGACTACTACAATGAGCAGTTCTTC.